These T cell receptor beta chains were read from a single sample in a study of cytomegalovirus exposure and HLA in healthy donors. This table comes from immunoSEQ multiplex PCR, and its TCRdb copy is limited to in-frame clones, with some not included. The sample holds about 130,000 clones, roughly 76% seen once. The sequenced sample consisted of PBMCs. The receptors originated from a woman aged 50 to 65 in good health and CMV-seronegative. CDR3s include the opening cysteine and the closing phenylalanine or tryptophan. The order of the fields is J gene, clone size, V gene, CDR3 protein. Where a row states a size, it is once, few, many or the class of an expanded clone; other rows omit it.

j_call: TRBJ1-2
clone_size: -
v_call: TRBV18
cdr3_aa: CASSSPGGANYGYTF

j_call: TRBJ1-1
clone_size: -
v_call: TRBV9
cdr3_aa: CASSVAGANTEAFF

j_call: TRBJ2-7
clone_size: few
v_call: TRBV5-4
cdr3_aa: CASSLRRLDEQYF

j_call: TRBJ1-1
clone_size: -
v_call: TRBV9
cdr3_aa: CASSVAEGRSTEAFF

j_call: TRBJ2-2
clone_size: -
v_call: TRBV30
cdr3_aa: CASRGPRDTGELFF

j_call: TRBJ1-5
clone_size: -
v_call: TRBV28
cdr3_aa: CASSSQGLSNQPQHF

j_call: TRBJ1-1
clone_size: -
v_call: TRBV5-1
cdr3_aa: CASSWGDRDRNTEAFF

j_call: TRBJ2-3
clone_size: -
v_call: TRBV28
cdr3_aa: CASSFSGTFYTDTQYF

j_call: TRBJ2-1
clone_size: -
v_call: TRBV28
cdr3_aa: CASSSGGQGYNEQFF

j_call: TRBJ1-5
clone_size: few
v_call: TRBV19
cdr3_aa: CASRDRADQPQHF

j_call: TRBJ2-3
clone_size: -
v_call: TRBV9
cdr3_aa: CASSSMGEGLWTDTQYF

j_call: TRBJ2-1
clone_size: few
v_call: TRBV7-9
cdr3_aa: CASSRDYAGEQFF

j_call: TRBJ2-2
clone_size: -
v_call: TRBV28
cdr3_aa: CALLTPNTGELFF

j_call: TRBJ2-2
clone_size: -
v_call: TRBV6-5
cdr3_aa: CASRGQGFVGELFF

j_call: TRBJ2-7
clone_size: -
v_call: TRBV19
cdr3_aa: CASSWGDGDEQYF

j_call: TRBJ2-4
clone_size: -
v_call: TRBV30
cdr3_aa: CAWSSETLAKNIQYF

j_call: TRBJ2-3
clone_size: few
v_call: TRBV5-8
cdr3_aa: CASSVIPGQGLDTQYF

j_call: TRBJ1-4
clone_size: -
v_call: TRBV4-3
cdr3_aa: CASSQDRAGMGEKLFF

j_call: TRBJ1-3
clone_size: -
v_call: TRBV5-5
cdr3_aa: CASREDRASGNTIYF

j_call: TRBJ2-3
clone_size: -
v_call: TRBV9
cdr3_aa: CASSGGTPGDTQYF

j_call: TRBJ1-2
clone_size: -
v_call: TRBV10-3
cdr3_aa: CASRGGKPLPYGYTF

j_call: TRBJ2-7
clone_size: -
v_call: TRBV5-1
cdr3_aa: CASSSRQGLNEQYF

j_call: TRBJ1-2
clone_size: -
v_call: TRBV29-1
cdr3_aa: CSVDGRTGGYTF

j_call: TRBJ2-1
clone_size: -
v_call: TRBV6-6
cdr3_aa: CASSLGTPYEQFF

j_call: TRBJ2-2
clone_size: -
v_call: TRBV29-1
cdr3_aa: CSVQMGRNTGELFF

j_call: TRBJ1-5
clone_size: -
v_call: TRBV7-8
cdr3_aa: CASSRTAGDYQPQHF

j_call: TRBJ2-5
clone_size: -
v_call: TRBV29-1
cdr3_aa: CSVGTLATAQYF

j_call: TRBJ2-1
clone_size: -
v_call: TRBV27
cdr3_aa: CASSLEGPGYNEQFF

j_call: TRBJ2-1
clone_size: -
v_call: TRBV27
cdr3_aa: CASCRTGPYNEQFF

j_call: TRBJ1-2
clone_size: -
v_call: TRBV29-1
cdr3_aa: CSVGAPRTGESYGYTF

j_call: TRBJ2-1
clone_size: -
v_call: TRBV11-3
cdr3_aa: CASSLDSAAGSNEQFF

j_call: TRBJ2-1
clone_size: -
v_call: TRBV5-4
cdr3_aa: CASSQEILAGGPNEQFF

j_call: TRBJ1-5
clone_size: -
v_call: TRBV23-1
cdr3_aa: CASSQSDRDNYQPQHF